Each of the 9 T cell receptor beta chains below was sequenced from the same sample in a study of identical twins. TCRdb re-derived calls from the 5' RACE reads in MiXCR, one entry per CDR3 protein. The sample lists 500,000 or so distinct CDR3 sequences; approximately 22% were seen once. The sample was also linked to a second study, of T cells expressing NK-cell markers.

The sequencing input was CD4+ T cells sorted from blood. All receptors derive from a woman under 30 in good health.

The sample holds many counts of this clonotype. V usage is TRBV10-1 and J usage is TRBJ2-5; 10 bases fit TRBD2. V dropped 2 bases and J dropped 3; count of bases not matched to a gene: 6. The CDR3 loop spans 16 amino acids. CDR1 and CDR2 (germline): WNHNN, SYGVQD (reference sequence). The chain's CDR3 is CASSEGRLAGEETQYF. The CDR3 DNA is TGCGCCAGCAGTGAGGGGAGGCTAGCGGGAGAAGAGACCCAGTACTTC.

CDR3 in amino acids: CASSAKQQLYNEQFF. CDR3 nucleotide sequence: TGTGCCAGCAGCGCCAAACAGCAACTATACAATGAGCAGTTCTTC. The V and J genes are TRBV27 and TRBJ2-1; D is ambiguous. Trimming took 6 bases from V and 4 from J, leaving 16 bases between them. The V gene's germline CDR1 is MNHEY and CDR2 SMNVEV (reference sequence). CDR3 length equals 15 residues.

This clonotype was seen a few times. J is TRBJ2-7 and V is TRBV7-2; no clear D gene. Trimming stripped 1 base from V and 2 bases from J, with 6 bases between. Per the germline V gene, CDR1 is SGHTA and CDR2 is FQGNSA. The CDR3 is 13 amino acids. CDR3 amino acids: CASSLVDAYEQYF. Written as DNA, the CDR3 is TGTGCCAGCAGCTTAGTCGACGCCTACGAGCAGTACTTC.

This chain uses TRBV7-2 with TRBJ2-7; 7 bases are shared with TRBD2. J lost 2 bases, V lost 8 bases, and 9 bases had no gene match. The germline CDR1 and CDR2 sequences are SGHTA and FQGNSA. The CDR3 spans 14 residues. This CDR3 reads CASSSGGKPYEQYF. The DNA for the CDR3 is TGTGCCAGCTCTAGCGGCGGAAAACCCTACGAGCAGTACTTC.

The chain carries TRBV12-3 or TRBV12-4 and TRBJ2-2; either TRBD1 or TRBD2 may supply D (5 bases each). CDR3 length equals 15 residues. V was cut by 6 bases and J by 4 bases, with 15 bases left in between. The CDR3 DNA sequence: TGTGCCAGCAGGCGGCAGGGAGTCAGCACCGGGGAGCTGTTTTTT. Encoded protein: CASRRQGVSTGELFF.

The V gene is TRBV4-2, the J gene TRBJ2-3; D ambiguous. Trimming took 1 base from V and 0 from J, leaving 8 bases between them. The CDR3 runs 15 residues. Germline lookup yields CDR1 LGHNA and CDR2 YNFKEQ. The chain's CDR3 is CASSQGLVSTDTQYF. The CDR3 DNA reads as TGTGCCAGCAGCCAAGGGCTCGTAAGCACAGATACGCAGTATTTT.

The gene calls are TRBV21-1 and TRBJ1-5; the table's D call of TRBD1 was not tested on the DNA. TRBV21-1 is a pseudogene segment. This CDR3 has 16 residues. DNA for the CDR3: TGTGCCAGCAGCACCCCTGCCGGGACAGATAATCAGCCCCAGCATTTT. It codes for CASSTPAGTDNQPQHF.

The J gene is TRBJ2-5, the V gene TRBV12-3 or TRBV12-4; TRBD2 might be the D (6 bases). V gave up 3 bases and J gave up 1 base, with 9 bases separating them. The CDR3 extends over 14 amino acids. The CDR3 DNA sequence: TGTGCCAGCAGTTTTACTAGCATCCAAGAGACCCAGTACTTC. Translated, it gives CASSFTSIQETQYF.

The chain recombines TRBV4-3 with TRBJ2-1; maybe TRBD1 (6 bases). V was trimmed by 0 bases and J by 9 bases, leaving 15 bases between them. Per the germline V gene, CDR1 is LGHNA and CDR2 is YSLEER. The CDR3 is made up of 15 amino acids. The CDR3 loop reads CASSQDGQRGSEQFF. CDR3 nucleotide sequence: TGCGCCAGCAGCCAAGATGGACAGAGAGGCAGTGAGCAGTTCTTC.